What follows is one T cell receptor beta chain and its context. Regarding time point: cycle 4 day 1 (C4D1), after six to seven weeks of nivolumab. Each and every patient relapsed after autologous stem cell transplantation, and patients got differing brentuximab vedotin exposure. The data originate from a study of PD-1 blockade in classical Hodgkin lymphoma. This CDR3 is 17 amino acids long. The J segment lost 4 bases and the V segment lost 1 base, leaving 8 bases of the junction unmatched. CDR1 is SGHVS and CDR2 is FQNEAQ in the germline V gene. Profiling relied on immunoSEQ multiplex PCR, and the TCRdb table lists in-frame clones only, not all of them. The table records about 24,000 clones, around four fifths of them present only once.

This sequence was found in a human donor with classical Hodgkin lymphoma. V and J are TRBV7-8 and TRBJ2-7; 12 nucleotides agree with TRBD1. Sample: peripheral blood mononuclear cells (PBMCs), taken before the fourth cycle of nivolumab. The CDR3 nucleotides read TGTGCCAGCAGCTTAGGTGCGGGGACAGGGGGCCGGTACGAGCAGTACTTC. Its translation is CASSLGAGTGGRYEQYF.